This TCR beta chain was recorded in a study of human T cells and chemical hapten exposure. Ten or more counts support this clonotype. Germline V gene lookup returns CDR1 SGHTA and CDR2 FQGTGA. Deletions cut 5 bases from V and 4 bases from J, with 29 bases between. This CDR3 is 19 amino acids long. Documented time point: patch test 2, 6 weeks after DPC sensitization. Treatment: therapeutic diphenylcyclopropenone sensitization with weekly scalp DPC. TCRdb re-analysed the RACE reads in MiXCR, keeping a single row per CDR3 protein. Of 330,000 or so distinct CDR3 sequences in the sample, over 6% were seen once.

This chain joins TRBV7-3 and TRBJ1-1; no reliable D call. The specimen comprised whole blood, sampled in connection with sensitization to the hapten diphenylcyclopropenone (DPC). The receptor comes from a woman younger than 30 with alopecia areata. Some clones in this sample may be carry-over from other donors' samples. CDR3 in DNA: TGTGCCAGCAGCCCCAAGGCCAGGTCTGGTGTCGATGGACGCACTGAAGCTTTCTTT. It translates to CASSPKARSGVDGRTEAFF.